The TCR beta chain described here comes from a study of T cell responses to AZD1222 COVID-19 vaccine. Across the whole study: Second-dose groups at about 4 or about 12 weeks were pooled. Study-level findings and limits: Researchers took repertoire samples only after the peak T cell response had come. Dominant CD4 TCR responses targeted spike regions 160-218 and 743-854. In a largely white British group with more females than males, clonal diversity was possibly underestimated.

The protocol was immunoSEQ multiplex PCR, while the TCRdb copy is restricted to in-frame clones and leaves out a portion. The sample consists of about 140,000 clones, approximately 92% of them appearing once. Turning to this clone: Its antigen is undetermined.

The CDR3 extends over 16 amino acids. In germline, CDR1 is MRHNA, CDR2 SNTAGT. V lost 6 bases and J lost 7; bases outside the gene matches: 9. This clonotype originated in an adult in good health. The gene calls are TRBV6-4 and TRBJ1-6, with 10 bases that match TRBD1. Sequencing was performed on peripheral blood, taken on day 0 of AZD1222 vaccination. The CDR3 DNA is TGTGCCAGCAGCGAAAACCCGGGACAGGGGAATTCACCCCTCCACTTT. Translation gives CASSENPGQGNSPLHF.